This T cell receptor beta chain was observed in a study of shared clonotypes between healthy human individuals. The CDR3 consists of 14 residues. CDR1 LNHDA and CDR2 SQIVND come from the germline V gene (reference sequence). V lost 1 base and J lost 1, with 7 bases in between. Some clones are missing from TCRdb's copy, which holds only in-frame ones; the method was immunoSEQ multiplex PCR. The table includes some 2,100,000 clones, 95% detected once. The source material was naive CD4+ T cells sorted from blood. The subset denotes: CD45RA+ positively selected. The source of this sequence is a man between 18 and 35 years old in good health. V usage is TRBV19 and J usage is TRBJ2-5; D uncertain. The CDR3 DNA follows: TGTGCCAGTAGTATAGGTCAGTTCCAAGAGACCCAGTACTTC. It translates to CASSIGQFQETQYF.